Given below is one TCR beta chain in context. This clonotype has only a few counts. The antigen it binds to is not known. Per-base qualities were not stored, and no clone one base away is much larger. The library was made by PCR. The reads were generated on an Illumina HiSeq 2500. To normalize quantification of the TCRbeta repertoire, the TCR libraries were built with molecular barcoding that relied on unique molecular identifiers. TCRdb redid the processing of the public reads, applying fastp at Q25 and MiXCR, and retained in-frame beta chains. Under each unique CDR3 protein, matching rows form one entry showing the most common genes and DNA. The sample includes about 870,000 distinct CDR3 sequences, with roughly 15% observed a single time. Together, the top ten hold about 5% of the sample. The data originate from a study of T-cell reconstitution after alpha-beta-depleted transplantation in children (dated by TCRdb to about 2016). Context from the whole study: T-cell immune reconstitution after TCRalphabeta/CD19-depleted allogeneic hematopoietic cell transplantation in children was quantitatively tracked in the study by means of TCR repertoire profiling.

Sample treatment or condition, as interpreted from the label and publication: allogeneic hematopoietic cell transplantation with graft depleted of TCRalphabeta T cells and CD19 B cells. Transplant recipients were children who received TCRalphabeta/CD19-depleted allogeneic hematopoietic cell grafts. The CDR3, cysteine through phenylalanine, is 14 amino acids long. Only the CDR3 DNA stays, 42 bases, in frame from base 1. Looking up the germline V gene yields CDR1 SGHRS and CDR2 YFSETQ. From V the trimming removes 6 bases and from J it removes 10 bases, while the gene matches leave 12 bases of the junction unaccounted for. What the research found in general, with its limitations: The frequencies of hyperexpanded clones fell over the following months, and after one year, T-cell counts and TCRbeta diversity were mostly attributed to newly produced T cells. In some patients, high TCRbeta diversity at day 60 was attributed to recipient T cells and intrathymic progenitors that had survived conditioning. Apparently early alphabetaT-cell count recovery about two months after transplant reportedly relied on only several hundred rapidly expanded clones derived from non-depleted graft cells.

Sample: PBMCs, mostly from graft donor cells, taken 360 days after TCRalphabeta/CD19-depleted stem cell transplant. The sequence is built from TRBV5-1 and TRBJ2-1; 8 bases in between match TRBD1. This clonotype originated in a male patient younger than 18 who had a stem cell transplant for acute lymphoblastic leukemia, so the T cells may come from the graft donor. The DNA sequence follows: TGCGCCAGCATCCGGACAGGGCGAAATAGCGAGCAGTTCTTC. Protein translation: CASIRTGRNSEQFF.